The rows below give T cell receptor beta chains drawn from one sample of a study of blood T cell repertoires in COVID-19. Data came from immunoSEQ multiplex PCR; TCRdb stores just in-frame clones and leaves some out. This sample has approximately 300,000 clones; about 90% occur once, and the top ten carry roughly 2.3%. The sample consisted of peripheral blood. The receptors derive from a man between 18 and 35 years old with active or convalescent COVID-19. CDR3s include the opening cysteine and the closing phenylalanine or tryptophan. A D gene is named only where the DNA matches it firmly. For some rows the clone size is stated as once, few or many, or as a class when expanded; others skip it.

clone_size,v_call,d_call,j_call,cdr3_aa,cdr3_nt
.,TRBV5-1,TRBD1,TRBJ2-5,CASSLDRGRGLETQYF,TGCGCCAGCAGCTTGGACAGGGGGCGAGGGTTGGAGACCCAGTACTTC
.,TRBV10-1,.,TRBJ1-1,CASSEYRDLNTEAFF,TGCGCCAGCAGTGAGTATCGGGATTTAAACACTGAAGCTTTCTTT
.,TRBV28,.,TRBJ2-5,CASRSLEWETQYF,TGTGCCAGCAGGTCCCTAGAGTGGGAGACCCAGTACTTC
.,TRBV24-1,.,TRBJ1-3,CATSARDGGNTIYF,TGTGCCACCAGTGCCAGGGATGGCGGAAACACCATATATTTT
.,TRBV7-2,.,TRBJ1-5,CASSLAGDQPQHF,TGTGCCAGCAGCTTAGCAGGAGATCAGCCCCAGCATTTT
.,TRBV6-1,.,TRBJ2-7,CASSEAPQTGSYEQYF,TGTGCCAGCAGTGAAGCCCCCCAGACTGGAAGCTACGAGCAGTACTTC
.,TRBV5-1,.,TRBJ2-7,CASSTGHQRAYEQYF,TGCGCCAGCAGCACGGGACACCAAAGGGCCTACGAGCAGTACTTC
.,TRBV18,.,TRBJ2-7,CASSPPLSGSEQYF,TGTGCCAGCTCACCACCGTTGTCAGGCAGCGAGCAGTACTTC
few,TRBV2,.,TRBJ2-5,CASSDLHGGLPLETQYF,TGTGCCAGCAGCGACCTCCACGGGGGGCTTCCGTTAGAGACCCAGTACTTC
.,TRBV9,.,TRBJ2-1,CASSLDSTPYNEQFF,TGTGCCAGCAGCCTCGACAGTACCCCCTACAATGAGCAGTTCTTC
.,TRBV11-2,TRBD2,TRBJ2-1,CASSLESGGLAGAQQFF,TGTGCCAGCAGCTTAGAATCCGGGGGGCTAGCGGGAGCCCAGCAGTTCTTC
.,TRBV11-2,.,TRBJ2-7,CASSHSGDSYEQYF,TGTGCCAGCAGCCATTCCGGGGACTCCTACGAGCAGTACTTC
.,TRBV13,.,TRBJ1-3,CASSIRGLSGNTIYF,TGTGCCAGCAGCATCAGGGGTCTCTCTGGAAACACCATATATTTT
once,TRBV3-1/TRBV3-2,.,TRBJ2-1,CASSQGLLLRTYNEQFF,TGTGCCAGCAGCCAAGGTCTACTACTCAGGACTTACAATGAGCAGTTCTTC
.,TRBV6-6,.,TRBJ1-1,CASRLLANTEAFF,TGTGCCAGCAGATTATTGGCGAACACTGAAGCTTTCTTT
.,TRBV11-2,TRBD1,TRBJ1-1,CASSFEATGTGAFF,TGTGCCAGCAGCTTTGAGGCGACCGGGACAGGGGCTTTCTTT
few,TRBV10-3,TRBD1,TRBJ1-5,CAISDSGTGSGNQPQHF,TGTGCCATCAGTGATTCCGGGACAGGTTCGGGCAATCAGCCCCAGCATTTT
.,TRBV11-2,.,TRBJ2-1,CASSLLKTGLYNEQFF,TGTGCCAGCAGCTTACTAAAGACGGGACTCTACAATGAGCAGTTCTTC
once,TRBV7-9,TRBD1,TRBJ1-1,CASSSIDRGNTEAFF,TGTGCCAGCAGCTCGATTGACAGGGGAAACACTGAAGCTTTCTTT
.,TRBV15,TRBD1,TRBJ1-1,CATSRRTGGTEAFF,TGTGCCACCAGCAGAAGGACAGGGGGCACTGAAGCTTTCTTT
.,TRBV7-8,.,TRBJ2-3,CASRLGGSDTQYF,TGTGCCAGCAGGCTAGGGGGTTCAGATACGCAGTATTTT
.,TRBV15,TRBD2,TRBJ2-7,CATSPSLPASGGLYEQYF,TGTGCCACCAGCCCCAGCCTTCCGGCTAGCGGGGGACTCTACGAGCAGTACTTC
.,TRBV6-5,.,TRBJ1-1,CASTAGTEAFF,TGTGCCAGCACCGCAGGGACTGAAGCTTTCTTT
.,TRBV5-1,.,TRBJ1-2,CASTSRAGLNYGYTF,TGCGCCAGCACAAGCAGGGCGGGACTAAACTATGGCTACACCTTC
.,TRBV12-3/TRBV12-4,.,TRBJ1-3,CASSWTAGSIYF,TGTGCCAGCAGTTGGACAGCAGGCAGCATATATTTT
.,TRBV6-5,TRBD1,TRBJ2-3,CASSSTGAGTQYF,TGTGCCAGCAGCTCAACAGGGGCGGGTACGCAGTATTTT
.,TRBV6-6,.,TRBJ2-3,CASSYIDTQYF,TGTGCCAGCAGTTATATAGATACGCAGTATTTT
.,TRBV9,.,TRBJ1-2,CASSVARGSGYTF,TGTGCCAGCAGCGTAGCAAGGGGCTCTGGCTACACCTTC
.,TRBV11-2,.,TRBJ1-3,CASSAARFSGNTIYF,TGTGCCAGCAGCGCGGCGCGTTTCTCTGGAAACACCATATATTTT
.,TRBV18,TRBD1,TRBJ2-7,CASSPDRSGYEQYF,TGTGCCAGCTCACCGGACAGGTCAGGCTACGAGCAGTACTTC
.,TRBV6-4,.,TRBJ2-1,CASSPGRDNEQFF,TGTGCCAGCAGTCCCGGGCGGGACAATGAGCAGTTCTTC